A single sample is the source of the 19 T cell receptor beta chains below, sequenced in a study of blood T cell repertoires in COVID-19. TCRdb's copy holds only in-frame clones and misses some; the assay was immunoSEQ multiplex PCR. Here the sample spans about 250,000 clones, 80% to 85% being singletons. The sample taken for sequencing was PBMCs or T cells enriched from blood (not recorded which). The receptors were sampled from a man over 45 who had recovered from COVID-19.

J is TRBJ2-7 and V is TRBV10-3; D not certain. Looked up from germline, CDR1 is ENHRY and CDR2 is SYGVKD. V lost 4 bases and J lost 3, with 10 bases in between. The CDR3 loop spans 13 amino acids. The CDR3 DNA sequence: TGTGCCATCAGTGGGTATTTGAGCTACGAGCAGTACTTC. The encoded protein is CAISGYLSYEQYF.

CDR3: CASSRAYWTRREKLFF. CDR3 nucleotide sequence: TGCGCCAGCAGCCGGGCCTACTGGACACGAAGGGAAAAACTGTTTTTT. The V and J genes are TRBV4-1 and TRBJ1-4; D may be TRBD1 (5 bases). CDR1 MGHRA and CDR2 YSYEKL come from the germline V gene. CDR3 length: 16 amino acids. The germline V and J ends were trimmed by 4 bases and 8 bases, with 20 bases remaining between them.

This clone came up a few times. The chain uses TRBV5-4 and TRBJ1-3; D is unclear. The CDR3 covers 14 residues. Germline-derived CDR1 and CDR2 are SGHNT and YYREEE (reference sequence). Deletions cut 1 base from V and 0 bases from J, with 5 bases between. The CDR3: CASSLLDSGNTIYF. The CDR3 bases are TGTGCCAGCAGCTTGTTAGACTCTGGAAACACCATATATTTT.

V is TRBV19 and J is TRBJ2-7; 9 bases fit TRBD1. Germline CDR1 and CDR2: LNHDA and SQIVND (reference sequence). The length of the CDR3 is 13 residues. With 9 bases clipped from V and 3 bases from J, the junction kept 6 bases outside the gene matches. CDR3 sequence (DNA): TGTGCCAGCTCCGACAGGGGGAGCTACGAGCAGTACTTC. Residues: CASSDRGSYEQYF.

The chain joins TRBV19 to TRBJ2-1, with TRBD2 matching 7 bases. With 1 base clipped from V and 7 bases from J, the junction kept 16 bases outside the gene matches. Per the germline V gene, CDR1 is LNHDA and CDR2 is SQIVND (reference sequence). CDR3 size: 18 residues. The CDR3 loop reads CASSIARWGTTRRNEQFF. The DNA of the CDR3 is TGTGCCAGTAGTATAGCACGATGGGGGACTACCCGGCGGAATGAGCAGTTCTTC.

The chain joins TRBV19 to TRBJ2-7, with 7 bases identical to TRBD2. Germline assignment: CDR1 LNHDA and CDR2 SQIVND (reference sequence). The CDR3 runs 13 residues. J lost 5 bases, V lost 6 bases, and 7 bases had no gene match. The CDR3 nucleotides read TGTGCCAGTAGCCCCGGGGGGTGGAACGAGCAGTACTTC. This gives the protein CASSPGGWNEQYF.

CDR3 coding DNA: TGTGCCAGCAGCTCCTCCTCCTCGACTAGCGGGGTTAGCACAGATACGCAGTATTTT. Translated, it gives CASSSSSSTSGVSTDTQYF. The V gene is TRBV11-3, the J gene TRBJ2-3, with 11 bases matching TRBD2. CDR1 SGHNT and CDR2 YENEEA come from the germline V gene. This CDR3 has 19 amino acids. Germline trimming cut 4 bases from V and 0 bases from J; bases unmatched to any gene: 12.

This clone was seen a handful of times. V is TRBV2 and J is TRBJ2-5; TRBD2 might be the D (6 bases). Germline V gene lookup returns CDR1 SNHLY and CDR2 FYNNEI. Trimming took off 8 bases at V and 2 bases at J, with 9 bases between the two ends. This CDR3 has 12 residues. For the CDR3, the DNA is TGTGCCAGCGTGGCGGGGCAAGAGACCCAGTACTTC. It yields the protein CASVAGQETQYF.

In this sample, this clone turned up once. This chain links TRBV2 with TRBJ2-2, with D possibly being TRBD2 (5 bases). Trimming pared 6 bases from V and 5 bases from J, leaving 10 bases between. This CDR3 comprises 13 residues. CDR1 and CDR2 (germline): SNHLY, FYNNEI. This CDR3 reads CASREGITGELFF. The DNA of the CDR3 is TGTGCCAGCAGAGAGGGAATTACCGGGGAGCTGTTTTTT.

In the case of this clone: Other DNA sequences in the sample encode the same CDR3. The chain combines TRBV18 with TRBJ1-5; 8 positions agree with TRBD1. In germline, CDR1 is KGHSH, CDR2 LQKENI. This CDR3 has 14 amino acids. The ends lost 5 bases at V and 2 bases at J; junction bases unmatched: 2. The CDR3 here is CASSGQGGNQPQHF. The DNA of the CDR3 is TGTGCCAGCTCAGGACAGGGCGGCAATCAGCCCCAGCATTTT.

The chain combines TRBV7-2 with TRBJ2-1; a weak D match, TRBD2 (5 bases). From germline, CDR1 is SGHTA and CDR2 FQGNSA. This CDR3 has 15 residues. V lost 3 bases and J lost 2, with 11 bases in between. The CDR3 protein is CASSFGGPTYNEQFF. The DNA of the CDR3 is TGTGCCAGCAGCTTTGGCGGGCCAACCTACAATGAGCAGTTCTTC.

The chain has TRBV27 and TRBJ1-4, with D maybe TRBD1 (6 bases). The V end lost 7 bases, the J end lost 7 bases, and 19 bases lay between the germline ends. CDR3 length equals 15 residues. The V gene's germline CDR1 is MNHEY and CDR2 SMNVEV (reference sequence). The CDR3 region is CASTGARDIGEKLFF. CDR3 DNA: TGTGCCAGCACCGGGGCCCGGGACATCGGTGAAAAACTGTTTTTT.

V gene TRBV5-5 combines with J gene TRBJ2-7, with TRBD2 matching over 11 bases. Germline CDR1 reads SGHKS; CDR2 reads YYEKEE (reference sequence). Trimming cost V 0 bases and J 2 bases; bases outside gene matches: 13. The CDR3 is 19 residues long. The CDR3 region is CASSLVMTSGAGPTYEQYF. The CDR3 coding sequence is TGTGCCAGCAGCTTGGTTATGACTAGCGGGGCGGGACCCACCTACGAGCAGTACTTC.

The chain combines TRBV5-6 with TRBJ1-4, with a tentative D call TRBD1 (6 bases). Germline V CDR1 and CDR2: SGHDT, YYEEEE. Trimming stripped 4 bases from V and 4 bases from J, with 23 bases between. The CDR3 has 18 amino acids. CDR3 nucleotide sequence: TGTGCCAGCAGCCTTGGGGACCCCTGGACAGCGAATAATGAAAAACTGTTTTTT. Translation: CASSLGDPWTANNEKLFF.

J is TRBJ2-3 and V is TRBV28; 7 bases are a match to TRBD2. The CDR3 spans 17 residues. V lost 1 base to trimming and J lost 6 bases; unmatched junction nucleotides: 13. Germline CDR1 MDHEN, CDR2 SYDVKM. CDR3 loop: CASSLSGGVGGRDTQYF. The CDR3 nucleotides are TGTGCCAGCAGTTTATCGGGGGGTGTGGGAGGCCGGGATACGCAGTATTTT.

As for this clone: The same CDR3 can be traced to other DNA sequences in this sample. The rearrangement joins TRBV5-1 to TRBJ1-4, with D tentatively TRBD1 (6 bases). The CDR3 sequence is 14 residues long. Trimming stripped 5 bases from V and 2 bases from J, with 10 bases between. CDR1 and CDR2 (germline): SGHRS, YFSETQ. In DNA, the CDR3 is TGCGCCAGCAGTTTACAGGGTACTAATGAAAAACTGTTTTTT. Translating it yields CASSLQGTNEKLFF.

This rearrangement joins TRBV12-5 to TRBJ2-2, with 11 bases identical to TRBD1. V was pared by 6 bases and J by 3 bases, with 9 bases of the junction left unmatched. The germline gives CDR1 LGHNT, CDR2 FRNRAP. The CDR3 sequence is 17 residues long. The CDR3 here is CASGPRGQGADTGELFF. The CDR3 coding sequence is TGTGCTAGTGGCCCTCGCGGACAGGGGGCTGACACCGGGGAGCTGTTTTTT.

V and J are TRBV9 and TRBJ1-6; D is perhaps TRBD1 (6 bases). This CDR3 has 16 residues. Germline V gives CDR1 SGDLS, CDR2 YYNGEE. Trimming removed 3 bases at V and 5 bases at J, with 15 bases between. The DNA of the CDR3 is TGTGCCAGCAGCGCCTCGGGACAAATTAATAATTCACCCCTCCACTTT. It translates to CASSASGQINNSPLHF.

The gene calls are TRBV6-5 and TRBJ1-1; D ambiguous. This CDR3 contains 12 residues. Trimming pared 7 bases from V and 3 bases from J, leaving 9 bases between. Germline-derived CDR1 and CDR2 are MNHEY and SVGAGI. The CDR3 nucleotides are TGTGCCAGCATCCATGAGTACACTGAAGCTTTCTTT. It specifies CASIHEYTEAFF.